Sequencing of this T cell receptor (beta chain) was carried out in a study of blood T cell repertoires in COVID-19. Study in general: The cDNA or gDNA used as material had been derived from T cells, B-cell-depleted T cells, or PBMCs.

Seattle patients were enrolled during active infection and followed longitudinally. This CDR3 region has 13 residues. V dropped 0 bases and J dropped 8 bases, with 11 bases sitting between them. Germline CDR1 SGDLS, CDR2 YYNGEE. Profiling relied on immunoSEQ multiplex PCR, and the TCRdb table lists in-frame clones only, not all of them. The table lists about 170,000 clones, more than 75% of them singletons. This chain uses TRBV9 with TRBJ1-2; tentative D call: TRBD1 (6 bases). Sequencing was performed on peripheral blood. The receptor was derived from a man aged 18 to 30 with COVID-19, enrolled during active disease. The CDR3 protein is CASSVGQGIGYTF. The CDR3, as DNA: TGTGCCAGCAGCGTAGGGCAGGGGATCGGCTACACCTTC.